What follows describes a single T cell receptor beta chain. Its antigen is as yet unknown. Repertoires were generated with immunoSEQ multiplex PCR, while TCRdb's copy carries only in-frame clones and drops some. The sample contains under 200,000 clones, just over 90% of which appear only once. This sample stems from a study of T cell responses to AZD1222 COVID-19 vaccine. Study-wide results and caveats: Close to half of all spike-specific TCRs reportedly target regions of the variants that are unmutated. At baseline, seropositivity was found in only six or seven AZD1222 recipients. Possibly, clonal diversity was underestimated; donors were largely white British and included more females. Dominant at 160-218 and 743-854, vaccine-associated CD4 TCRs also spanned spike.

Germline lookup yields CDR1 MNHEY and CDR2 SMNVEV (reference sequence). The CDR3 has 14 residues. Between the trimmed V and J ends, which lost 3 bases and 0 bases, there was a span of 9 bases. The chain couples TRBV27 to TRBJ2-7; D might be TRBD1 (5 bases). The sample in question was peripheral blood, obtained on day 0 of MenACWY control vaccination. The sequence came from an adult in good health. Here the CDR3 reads CASSLRQSSYEQYF. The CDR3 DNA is TGTGCCAGCAGTTTGCGACAGAGCTCCTACGAGCAGTACTTC.